The 32 T cell receptor beta chains in this list originate from one sample, sequenced in a study of cytomegalovirus exposure and HLA in healthy donors. Primers: 60 Vbeta forward and 13 Jbeta reverse. The method was immunoSEQ multiplex PCR; TCRdb's version includes in-frame clones alone and lacks a portion of them. The sample gives around 90,000 clones, 64% of which show up once; around 2.5% is in the top ten. The material sequenced was PBMCs. The receptors derive from a human donor in good health.

The V call is TRBV30, the J call TRBJ1-5, with D perhaps TRBD1 (5 bases). V was clipped by 4 bases and J by 0 bases, with 13 bases between them. The germline V gene has CDR1 GTSNPN and CDR2 SVGIG (reference sequence). This CDR3 is 15 amino acids long. The CDR3 DNA is TGTGCCTGGACCACAGGTGGCTATAGCAATCAGCCCCAGCATTTT. It yields the protein CAWTTGGYSNQPQHF.

In nucleotides, the CDR3 is TGTGCCAGCAGCTTAGCCCCCCGCGAGTACTTC. It is translated as CASSLAPREYF. This chain uses TRBV11-2 with TRBJ2-7, with D unresolved. Germline CDR1 and CDR2: SGHAT and FQNNGV. Trimming took off 1 base at V and 11 bases at J, with 9 bases between the two ends. The CDR3 contains 11 residues.

The gene calls are TRBV7-8 and TRBJ2-1; D might be TRBD1 (5 bases). CDR1 and CDR2 (germline): SGHVS, FQNEAQ. Trimming took 1 base from V and 8 from J, leaving 12 bases between them. This CDR3 has 14 residues. The CDR3 reads CASSLGGRRDEQFF. The CDR3 DNA follows: TGTGCCAGCAGCTTAGGGGGCCGAAGGGATGAGCAGTTCTTC.

About this clone itself: At one boundary the junction diverges from the germline segment, which might be a read error. This same CDR3 is encoded by further DNA sequences in the sample. The V and J genes are TRBV7-9 and TRBJ1-6; 7 bases match TRBD1. The CDR3 extends over 16 amino acids. CDR1 is SEHNR, CDR2 FQNEAQ, per germline (reference sequence). Written as DNA, the CDR3 is TGCGCCAGCAGCGCACGTGGACAGGACAACAATTCACCCCTCCACTTT. This gives the protein CASSARGQDNNSPLHF. The full variable domain, in which reference TRBV7-9 and TRBJ1-6 provide the parts outside the CDR3, is DTGVSQNPRHKITKRGQNVTFRCDPISEHNRLYWYRQTLGQGPEFLTYFQNEAQLEKSRLLSDRFSAERPKGSFSTLEIQRTEQGDSAMYLCASSARGQDNNSPLHFGNGTRLTVT.

The chain couples TRBV5-1 to TRBJ2-3; TRBD2 agrees at 7 bases. Germline V CDR1 and CDR2: SGHRS, YFSETQ. V was pared by 1 base and J by 5 bases, with 4 bases of the junction left unmatched. The CDR3 spans 14 residues. Here the CDR3 DNA reads TGCGCCAGCAGCTTGACGCGGGGGAAAGATACGCAGTATTTT. Amino acids: CASSLTRGKDTQYF.

J is TRBJ1-2 and V is TRBV9; TRBD1 aligns across 8 bases. The CDR3 is made up of 16 amino acids. Germline loops: CDR1 SGDLS, CDR2 YYNGEE. The J segment lost 2 bases and the V segment lost 3 bases, leaving 9 bases of the junction unmatched. In nucleotides, the CDR3 is TGTGCCAGCAGCGAGACCGGACAGGGCCGAAACTATGGCTACACCTTC. This gives the protein CASSETGQGRNYGYTF.

CDR3 DNA: TGTGCCAGCTGGGGAGTCTACGAGCAGTACTTC. Amino acids: CASWGVYEQYF. The rearrangement uses TRBV7-9 and TRBJ2-7, with D maybe TRBD2 (5 bases). V shed 8 bases and J shed 3 bases, with 8 bases lying between them. The CDR3 consists of 11 residues. CDR1 is SEHNR, CDR2 FQNEAQ, per germline (reference sequence).

The chain couples TRBV18 to TRBJ2-5, with 7 bases matching TRBD1. Germline CDR1 and CDR2: KGHSH and LQKENI. The CDR3 totals 16 residues. V lost 3 bases, J lost 1 base, and 8 bases stayed unmatched. For the CDR3, the DNA is TGTGCCAGCTCACCCTATATGGGACAGCCCCAAGAGACCCAGTACTTC. Its translation: CASSPYMGQPQETQYF.

This chain links TRBV5-6 with TRBJ1-2; D ambiguous. The CDR3 has 14 residues. Germline CDR1 and CDR2: SGHDT and YYEEEE. V was trimmed by 0 bases and J by 4 bases, leaving 10 bases between them. The CDR3, as DNA: TGTGCCAGCAGCTTGGACAGATCTCGCTATGGCTACACCTTC. It specifies CASSLDRSRYGYTF.

The gene calls are TRBV19 and TRBJ2-1, with 12 positions matching TRBD2. V shed 2 bases and J 7 bases; nucleotides not matched to a gene: 0. Germline lookup yields CDR1 LNHDA and CDR2 SQIVND (reference sequence). CDR3 length: 14 amino acids. The CDR3 spells CASSILAGGNEQFF. The DNA for the CDR3 is TGTGCCAGTAGTATACTAGCGGGGGGGAATGAGCAGTTCTTC.

This clone was found a few times. The chain carries TRBV9 and TRBJ2-1; 10 bases align to TRBD2. CDR1 SGDLS and CDR2 YYNGEE come from the germline V gene. The CDR3 is 19 residues long. V shed 4 bases and J 6 bases; nucleotides not matched to a gene: 19. CDR3 nucleotides: TGTGCCAGCAGCCCTAGGCCTAGCGGGGGTTTCATACCCCTCAATGAGCAGTTCTTC. Translation: CASSPRPSGGFIPLNEQFF.

The chain links TRBV11-3 to TRBJ2-7; tentative D call: TRBD1 (5 bases). Per the germline V gene, CDR1 is SGHNT and CDR2 is YENEEA. CDR3 length: 13 amino acids. V lost 5 bases to trimming and J lost 4 bases, with 12 bases between them. CDR3 residues: CASSPTQGYEQYF. In DNA form, the CDR3 reads TGTGCCAGCAGCCCGACTCAGGGTTACGAGCAGTACTTC.

The chain carries TRBV5-4 and TRBJ2-3; 14 bases are a match to TRBD2. Looked up from germline, CDR1 is SGHNT and CDR2 is YYREEE (reference sequence). Trimming at V came to 4 bases and at J to 3 bases, leaving 10 bases not matched to a gene. CDR3 length: 18 amino acids. The CDR3 sequence is CASSGGLAGAALTDTQYF. The CDR3 DNA sequence: TGTGCCAGCAGCGGGGGACTAGCGGGGGCGGCCCTGACAGATACGCAGTATTTT.

The chain links TRBV7-2 to TRBJ1-2; tentatively, D is TRBD1 (6 bases). Trimming cost V 5 bases and J 7 bases, with 14 bases left between them. The germline CDR1 and CDR2 sequences are SGHTA and FQGNSA. This CDR3 spans 13 amino acids. Here the CDR3 DNA reads TGTGCCAGCAGCCCAGAGTACAGGGCTGGCTACACCTTC. This codes for CASSPEYRAGYTF.

The rearrangement uses TRBV7-2 and TRBJ1-4, with D possibly TRBD1 on 5 matching bases. The CDR3 has 17 residues. V lost 0 bases to trimming and J lost 6 bases, with 17 bases between them. The germline CDR1 and CDR2 sequences are SGHTA and FQGNSA. The CDR3 nucleotides read TGTGCCAGCAGCTTAGCGCTTGGAAGAGGGGAGGATGAAAAACTGTTTTTT. It translates to CASSLALGRGEDEKLFF.

The gene calls are TRBV29-1 and TRBJ2-3; 10 positions match TRBD1. The CDR3 loop spans 13 amino acids. V was pared by 6 bases and J by 6 bases, with 6 bases of the junction left unmatched. Germline-derived CDR1 and CDR2 are SQVTM and ANQGSEA. CDR3 loop: CSVETGGDDTQYF. The CDR3 DNA is TGCAGCGTGGAGACAGGGGGCGACGATACGCAGTATTTT.

This clone has more than one count but fewer than ten. This rearrangement joins TRBV10-3 to TRBJ1-1, with TRBD1 as a possible D gene (6 bases). The germline gives CDR1 ENHRY, CDR2 SYGVKD. V lost 4 bases and J lost 5, with 14 bases in between. CDR3 length: 14 residues. DNA of the CDR3: TGTGCCATCAGTGTATCAGGGGTTGGGACTGAAGCTTTCTTT. Translation gives CAISVSGVGTEAFF.

The gene calls are TRBV5-1 and TRBJ1-4; no reliable D call. Deletions cut 4 bases from V and 7 bases from J, with 11 bases between. CDR1 is SGHRS, CDR2 YFSETQ, per germline. This CDR3 comprises 13 residues. The DNA of the CDR3 is TGCGCCAGCAGCCCCCTAACGAGTGAAAAACTGTTTTTT. It is translated as CASSPLTSEKLFF.

The chain carries TRBV6-5 and TRBJ2-5; 8 bases agree with TRBD1. The V and J ends lost 5 bases and 2 bases, in that order; junction bases with no gene match: 1. The CDR3 is 13 amino acids. Per the germline V gene, CDR1 is MNHEY and CDR2 is SVGAGI. The CDR3 region is CASSRDRQETQYF. As DNA, the CDR3 is TGTGCCAGCAGTCGGGACAGGCAAGAGACCCAGTACTTC.

The chain is built from TRBV5-6 and TRBJ2-5; 9 positions match TRBD1. The V segment lost 4 bases and the J segment 5 bases; nucleotides outside the gene matches: 6. CDR1 is SGHDT, CDR2 YYEEEE, per germline. This CDR3 spans 14 amino acids. The CDR3 nucleotides read TGTGCCAGCAGCCCTTTGACAGGGGGGGAGACCCAGTACTTC. This gives the protein CASSPLTGGETQYF.

This chain uses TRBV5-6 with TRBJ1-3, with no clear D. Per the germline V gene, CDR1 is SGHDT and CDR2 is YYEEEE. CDR3 length: 16 amino acids. Trimming took 6 bases from V and 0 from J, leaving 16 bases between them. Here the CDR3 DNA reads TGTGCCAGCATGCGTGCGGCCCGAAACTCTGGAAACACCATATATTTT. Translating gives CASMRAARNSGNTIYF.

The gene calls are TRBV5-4 and TRBJ1-2; tentatively, D is TRBD1 (5 bases). Trimming took 3 bases from V and 8 from J, leaving 20 bases between them. The CDR3 spans 15 residues. Germline CDR1 SGHNT, CDR2 YYREEE (reference sequence). The CDR3 coding sequence is TGTGCCAGCAGCTCCAAGGAGGGAGGGGACGTGGGCTACACCTTC. Its protein is CASSSKEGGDVGYTF.

V gene TRBV7-8 combines with J gene TRBJ1-1; tentatively, D is TRBD1 (5 bases). The CDR3 loop spans 13 amino acids. Germline CDR1 reads SGHVS; CDR2 reads FQNEAQ. Trimming left V 1 base short and J 4 bases short, with 7 bases between. The CDR3: CASSLVRGTEAFF. The CDR3 region has the DNA TGTGCCAGCAGCTTAGTTAGGGGCACTGAAGCTTTCTTT.

CDR3 sequence reads: CASSSTAGFGELFF. In DNA, the CDR3 is TGTGCCAGCAGCTCAACTGCAGGATTCGGGGAGCTGTTTTTT. V usage is TRBV7-2 and J usage is TRBJ2-2; D unresolved. Germline CDR1 is SGHTA and CDR2 is FQGNSA. The CDR3 is 14 amino acids. Trimming pared 4 bases from V and 7 bases from J, leaving 13 bases between.

The gene calls are TRBV5-1 and TRBJ1-1; possibly TRBD1 for D (5 bases). The V and J ends lost 4 bases and 3 bases respectively, with 10 bases between them. The CDR3 runs 13 residues. The germline gives CDR1 SGHRS, CDR2 YFSETQ. CDR3 DNA: TGCGCCAGCAGCCGTACAGGAGACACTGAAGCTTTCTTT. The encoded protein is CASSRTGDTEAFF.

The rearrangement uses TRBV20-1 and TRBJ2-5; D unclear. V shed 2 bases and J shed 5 bases, with 6 bases lying between them. The CDR3 runs to 11 residues. The germline gives CDR1 DFQATT, CDR2 SNEGSKA (reference sequence). The CDR3 nucleotides are TGCAGTGCTAGAATCGGGGAGACCCAGTACTTC. This gives the protein CSARIGETQYF.

The gene calls are TRBV30 and TRBJ1-5; 11 nucleotides match TRBD1. After removal of 1 base from V and 0 bases from J, the junction contained 8 bases not matched to a gene. Germline assignment: CDR1 GTSNPN and CDR2 SVGIG (reference sequence). This CDR3 spans 18 amino acids. CDR3 bases: TGTGCCTGGAGTGAGGGACAGGGGGGACCCCATAGCAATCAGCCCCAGCATTTT. Translated, it gives CAWSEGQGGPHSNQPQHF. Full variable domain (rest looked up from reference TRBV30 and TRBJ1-5): SQTIHQWPATLVQPVGSPLSLECTVEGTSNPNLYWYRQAAGRGLQLLFYSVGIGQISSEVPQNLSASRPQDRQFILSSKKLLLSDSGFYLCAWSEGQGGPHSNQPQHFGDGTRLSIL.

This clone has a handful of counts. The CDR3 loop reads CASSLSGALGYTF. In nucleotides, the CDR3 is TGTGCCAGCAGCTTGTCAGGGGCGCTTGGCTACACCTTC. The V call is TRBV7-2, the J call TRBJ1-2; D is possibly TRBD1 (6 bases). Between the trimmed V and J ends, which lost 3 bases and 7 bases, there was a span of 12 bases. There are 13 residues in the CDR3. Germline V CDR1 and CDR2: SGHTA, FQGNSA.

The chain's CDR3 is CASSQDTGTISTDTQYF. The DNA for the CDR3 is TGCGCCAGCAGCCAAGACACCGGGACAATTAGCACAGATACGCAGTATTTT. The chain has TRBV4-3 and TRBJ2-3; D is perhaps TRBD1 (6 bases). The germline V gene encodes CDR1 LGHNA and CDR2 YSLEER. The ends were cut back, 0 bases at V and 0 bases at J, with 13 bases in the middle. CDR3 length: 17 amino acids.

This chain joins TRBV5-6 and TRBJ1-6; D is undetermined. V lost 0 bases and J 4 bases, leaving 5 bases between the germline ends. The CDR3 is made up of 14 amino acids. Germline CDR1 is SGHDT and CDR2 is YYEEEE. The CDR3 DNA sequence: TGTGCCAGCAGCTTGGCCGGTTATAATTCACCCCTCCACTTT. Translation: CASSLAGYNSPLHF.

This sequence joins TRBV7-7 and TRBJ2-5; a weak D match, TRBD2 (7 bases). Germline V gene data show CDR1 as SSHAT and CDR2 as FNYEAQ (reference sequence). CDR3 length: 15 residues. V was trimmed by 1 base and J by 4 bases, leaving 13 bases between them. The CDR3: CASSLGWGGGETQYF. DNA for the CDR3: TGTGCCAGCAGCTTAGGATGGGGAGGGGGAGAGACCCAGTACTTC.

The chain combines TRBV29-1 with TRBJ2-7, with D possibly being TRBD2 (5 bases). The germline V gene encodes CDR1 SQVTM and CDR2 ANQGSEA. The V end was cut by 4 bases, the J end by 5 bases, with 9 bases between. The CDR3 runs 11 residues. The CDR3 DNA sequence: TGCAGCGTTGTGGGGAGAGACGAGCAGTACTTC. Its protein product is CSVVGRDEQYF.